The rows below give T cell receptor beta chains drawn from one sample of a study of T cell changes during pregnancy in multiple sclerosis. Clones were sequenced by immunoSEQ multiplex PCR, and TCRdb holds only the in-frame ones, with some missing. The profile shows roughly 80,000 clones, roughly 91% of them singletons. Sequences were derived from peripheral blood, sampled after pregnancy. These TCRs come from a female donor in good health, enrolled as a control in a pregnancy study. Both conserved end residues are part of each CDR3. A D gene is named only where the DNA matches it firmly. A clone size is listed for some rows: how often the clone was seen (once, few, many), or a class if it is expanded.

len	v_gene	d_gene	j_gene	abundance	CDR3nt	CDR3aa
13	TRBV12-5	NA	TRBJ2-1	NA	TGTGCTAGTGGTTTGGACAGCTCGAACCGGGGGTTCTTC	CASGLDSSNRGFF
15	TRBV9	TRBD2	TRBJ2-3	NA	TGTGCCAGCAGCGTTGCGGGAGTAGGCACAGATACGCAGTATTTT	CASSVAGVGTDTQYF
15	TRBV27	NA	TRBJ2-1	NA	TGTGCCAGCAGTAGCTTTGCGGGGAGTCTTGATGAGCAGTTCTTC	CASSSFAGSLDEQFF
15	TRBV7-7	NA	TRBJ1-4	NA	TGTGCTAGCAGCCCCGGGCCAGGGGTGGTTGGAAAACTGTTTTTT	CASSPGPGVVGKLFF
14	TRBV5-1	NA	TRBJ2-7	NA	TGCGCCAGCAGCTCCCAAACTAGCTCCTACGAGCAGTACTTC	CASSSQTSSYEQYF
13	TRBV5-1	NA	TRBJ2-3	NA	TGCGCCAGCAGCCCTGGCCAGGAAGATACGCAGTATTTT	CASSPGQEDTQYF
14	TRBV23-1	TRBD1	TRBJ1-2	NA	TGCGCCAGCAGTCAATCGCGGGACAGGGGTCGCTACACCTTC	CASSQSRDRGRYTF
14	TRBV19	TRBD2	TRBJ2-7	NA	TGTGCCAGTAGTAGCGGGGGGGCGTACTACGAGCAGTACTTC	CASSSGGAYYEQYF
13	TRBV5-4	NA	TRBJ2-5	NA	TGTGCCAGCAGCCTGGGACTCCGGGAGACCCAGTACTTC	CASSLGLRETQYF
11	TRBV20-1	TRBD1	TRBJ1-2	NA	TGCAGTGCTGGGACAGTCTATGGCTACACCTTC	CSAGTVYGYTF
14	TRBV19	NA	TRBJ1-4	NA	TGTGCCAGTAGTATAAGTAGGGGTGGTGAAAAACTGTTTTTT	CASSISRGGEKLFF
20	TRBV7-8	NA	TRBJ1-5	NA	TGTGCCAGCAGCTTACCCGCACGGTCCGGTTTGACAGGTAGCAATCAGCCCCAGCATTTT	CASSLPARSGLTGSNQPQHF
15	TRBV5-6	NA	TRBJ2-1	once	TGTGCCAGCAGCTTGGACAGACAGCCTTACAATGAGCAGTTCTTC	CASSLDRQPYNEQFF
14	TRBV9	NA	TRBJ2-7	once	TGTGCCAGCAGCGTAGGGACTACCCTCTACGAGCAGTACTTC	CASSVGTTLYEQYF
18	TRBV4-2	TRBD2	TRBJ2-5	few	TGTGCCAGCAGCCTCCCTTTAGCGGGAGGGCGAGACCAAGAGACCCAGTACTTC	CASSLPLAGGRDQETQYF
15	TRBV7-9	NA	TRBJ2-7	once	TGTGCCAGCAGCCAGGGGCAGCCTAGCTCCTACGAGCAGTACTTC	CASSQGQPSSYEQYF
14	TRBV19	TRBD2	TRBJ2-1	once	TGTGCCAGTAGTGGTAGCGGGAGGATATATGAGCAGTTCTTC	CASSGSGRIYEQFF
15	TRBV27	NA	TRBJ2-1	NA	TGTGCCAGCAGTTTAAGAACAGCCTTTTACAATGAGCAGTTCTTC	CASSLRTAFYNEQFF
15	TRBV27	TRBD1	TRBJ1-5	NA	TGTGCCAGCGGATCAGGGACAGCAAGAAATCAGCCCCAGCATTTT	CASGSGTARNQPQHF
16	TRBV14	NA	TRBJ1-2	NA	TGTGCCAGCAGCCAAGAATTCCGGCGGTCTCACTATGGCTACACCTTC	CASSQEFRRSHYGYTF
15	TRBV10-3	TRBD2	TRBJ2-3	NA	TGTGCCATCAGCCCCCTAGCGGGAGGACCAGATACGCAGTATTTT	CAISPLAGGPDTQYF
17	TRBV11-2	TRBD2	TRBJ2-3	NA	TGTGCCAGCAGCTTAGATCCTGGCGCGGGAGACACAGATACGCAGTATTTT	CASSLDPGAGDTDTQYF
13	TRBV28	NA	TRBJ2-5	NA	TGTGCCAGCACCCTTGGCGGGAAAGAGACCCAGTACTTC	CASTLGGKETQYF
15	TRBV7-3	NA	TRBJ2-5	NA	TGTGCCAGCAGCTTAGGAGGGTTCCTACAAGAGACCCAGTACTTC	CASSLGGFLQETQYF
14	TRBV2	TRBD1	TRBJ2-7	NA	TGTGCCAGCAGTGTAGGACAGGGTACCTACGAGCAGTACTTC	CASSVGQGTYEQYF
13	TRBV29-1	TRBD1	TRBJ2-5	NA	TGCAGCGTTGAACAGGGGGCTGGGGAGACCCAGTACTTC	CSVEQGAGETQYF
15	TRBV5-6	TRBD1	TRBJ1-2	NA	TGTGCCAGCCATCTCAGGACAGGGTGGATCTATGGCTACACCTTC	CASHLRTGWIYGYTF